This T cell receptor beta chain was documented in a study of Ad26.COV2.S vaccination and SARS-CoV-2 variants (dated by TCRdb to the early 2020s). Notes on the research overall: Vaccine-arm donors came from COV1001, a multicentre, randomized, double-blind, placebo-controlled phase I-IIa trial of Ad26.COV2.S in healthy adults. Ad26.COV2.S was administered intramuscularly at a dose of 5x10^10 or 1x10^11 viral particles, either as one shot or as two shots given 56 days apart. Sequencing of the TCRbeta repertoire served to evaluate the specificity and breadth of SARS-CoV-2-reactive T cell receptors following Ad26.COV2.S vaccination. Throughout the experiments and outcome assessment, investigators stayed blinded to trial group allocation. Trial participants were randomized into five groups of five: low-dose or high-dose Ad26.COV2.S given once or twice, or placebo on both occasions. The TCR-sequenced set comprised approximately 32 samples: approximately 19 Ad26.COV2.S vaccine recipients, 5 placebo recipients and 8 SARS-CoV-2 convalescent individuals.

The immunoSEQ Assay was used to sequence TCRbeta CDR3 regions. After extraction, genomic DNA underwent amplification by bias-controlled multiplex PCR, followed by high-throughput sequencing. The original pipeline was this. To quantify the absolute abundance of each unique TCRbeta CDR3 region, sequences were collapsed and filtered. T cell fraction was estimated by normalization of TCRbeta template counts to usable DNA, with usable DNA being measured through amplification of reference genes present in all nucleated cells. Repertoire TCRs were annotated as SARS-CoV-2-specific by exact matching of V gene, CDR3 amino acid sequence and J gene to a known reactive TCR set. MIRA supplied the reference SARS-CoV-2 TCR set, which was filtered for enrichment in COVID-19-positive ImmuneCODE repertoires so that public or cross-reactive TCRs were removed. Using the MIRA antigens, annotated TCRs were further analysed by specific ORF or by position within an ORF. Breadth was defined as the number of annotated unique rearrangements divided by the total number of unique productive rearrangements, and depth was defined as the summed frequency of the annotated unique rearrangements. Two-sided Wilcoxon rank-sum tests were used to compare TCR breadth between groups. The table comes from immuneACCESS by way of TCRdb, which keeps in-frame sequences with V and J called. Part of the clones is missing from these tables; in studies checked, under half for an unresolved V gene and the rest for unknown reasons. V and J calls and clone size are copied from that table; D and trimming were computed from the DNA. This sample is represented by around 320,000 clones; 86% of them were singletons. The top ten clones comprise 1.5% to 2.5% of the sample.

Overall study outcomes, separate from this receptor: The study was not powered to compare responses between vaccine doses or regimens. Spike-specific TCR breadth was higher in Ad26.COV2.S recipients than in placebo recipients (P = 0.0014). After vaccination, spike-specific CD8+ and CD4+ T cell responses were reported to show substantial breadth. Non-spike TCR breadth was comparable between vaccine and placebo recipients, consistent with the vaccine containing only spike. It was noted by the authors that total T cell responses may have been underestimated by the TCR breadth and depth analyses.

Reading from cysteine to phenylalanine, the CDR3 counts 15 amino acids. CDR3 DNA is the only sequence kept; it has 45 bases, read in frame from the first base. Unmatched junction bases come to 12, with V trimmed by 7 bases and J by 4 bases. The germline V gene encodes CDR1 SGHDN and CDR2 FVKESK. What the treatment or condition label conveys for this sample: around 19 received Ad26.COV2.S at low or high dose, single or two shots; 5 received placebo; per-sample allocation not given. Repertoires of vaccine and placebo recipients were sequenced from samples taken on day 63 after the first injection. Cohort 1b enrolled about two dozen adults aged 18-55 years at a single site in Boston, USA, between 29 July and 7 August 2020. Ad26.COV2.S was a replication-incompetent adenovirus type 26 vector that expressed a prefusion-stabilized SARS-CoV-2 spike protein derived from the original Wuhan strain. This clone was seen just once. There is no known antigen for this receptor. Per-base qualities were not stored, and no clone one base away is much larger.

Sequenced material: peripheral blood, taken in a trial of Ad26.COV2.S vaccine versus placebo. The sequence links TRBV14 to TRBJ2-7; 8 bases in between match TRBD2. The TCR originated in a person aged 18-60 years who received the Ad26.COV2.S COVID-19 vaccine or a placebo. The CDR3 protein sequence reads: CASNKPGLGPYEQYF. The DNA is TGTGCCAGCAACAAACCGGGACTAGGGCCTTACGAGCAGTACTTC.